This T cell receptor beta chain was found in a study of high-grade serous ovarian cancer treatment subgroups. Method: immunoSEQ multiplex PCR; TCRdb's copy keeps in-frame clones and lacks some. The repertoire consists of about 10,000 clones, with 55% to 70% occurring once and the leading ten covering 4.1%. The study's findings and limits: CDR1 and CDR2 were left unanalyzed; analyses focused on CDR3. Bulk tumor TCR sequencing gave no spatial information. Different patients shared almost no repertoire; same-patient tumors shared about 0.1 to 0.79. TCR clonal relatedness correlated positively with neoantigen level.

Tumor tissue was taken before any definitive surgery or chemotherapy was given. The germline V gene encodes CDR1 MNHEY and CDR2 SMNVEV (reference sequence). This CDR3 is 16 amino acids long. The J segment lost 4 bases and the V segment lost 3 bases, leaving 4 bases of the junction unmatched. A word on this clone: Its specificity is not known.

Sequencing input: tumor tissue. The rearrangement uses TRBV27 and TRBJ1-4; 11 bases line up with TRBD1. The receptor's source is a human donor with high-grade serous ovarian cancer. CDR3 region: CASSFWTGGLNEKLFF. CDR3 sequence (DNA): TGTGCCAGCAGTTTCTGGACAGGGGGCCTTAATGAAAAACTGTTTTTT.